The rows below give T cell receptor beta chains drawn from one sample of a study of cytotoxic CD8 clonotypes in ibrutinib-treated CLL. Profiling relied on immunoSEQ multiplex PCR, and the TCRdb table lists in-frame clones only, not all of them. The sample consists of 150,000 to 200,000 clones, roughly 90% of them appearing once. The sample in question was PBMCs, obtained at disease progression, from a patient treated with ibrutinib. These receptors came from a human donor with chronic lymphocytic leukemia. The CDR3 runs from the conserved cysteine through the conserved F or W. The D gene is left open where the match is weak. Not all rows give a size; the values are once, few, many and, for expanded clones, a class.

>TRBD1|TRBV19|TRBJ1-5|NA
CASSWGTGLSSNQPQHF
TGTGCCAGTAGTTGGGGGACAGGGTTATCTAGCAATCAGCCCCAGCATTTT
>NA|TRBV15|TRBJ2-7|NA
CATSRDRGSYEQYF
TGTGCCACCAGCAGAGATCGGGGTTCCTACGAGCAGTACTTC
>NA|TRBV6-1|TRBJ2-7|once
CASQRGNEQYF
TGTGCCAGCCAAAGGGGGAACGAGCAGTACTTC
>TRBD1|TRBV10-1|TRBJ2-1|NA
CASSLGPDRANEQFF
TGCGCCAGCAGCCTAGGACCTGACAGGGCCAATGAGCAGTTCTTC
>TRBD1|TRBV7-3|TRBJ2-2|NA
CASSFRTGVAGELFF
TGTGCCAGCAGCTTTAGGACAGGGGTGGCCGGGGAGCTGTTTTTT
>NA|TRBV28|TRBJ2-2|NA
CASSLRSGGANTGELFF
TGTGCCAGCAGTTTAAGATCCGGGGGCGCGAACACCGGGGAGCTGTTTTTT
>NA|TRBV6-4|TRBJ1-2|NA
CASSDGNYGYTF
TGTGCCAGCAGTGACGGGAACTATGGCTACACCTTC
>NA|TRBV18|TRBJ2-2|NA
CASSHLATAGELFF
TGTGCCAGCTCCCATCTCGCGACAGCCGGGGAGCTGTTTTTT
>NA|TRBV11-2|TRBJ1-5|NA
CASSRAGGNQPQHF
TGTGCCAGCAGCCGCGCGGGGGGAAATCAGCCCCAGCATTTT
>TRBD2|TRBV4-3|TRBJ2-7|few
CASSRGTSSSNEQYF
TGCGCCAGCAGCCGTGGGACTAGCAGTTCCAACGAGCAGTACTTC